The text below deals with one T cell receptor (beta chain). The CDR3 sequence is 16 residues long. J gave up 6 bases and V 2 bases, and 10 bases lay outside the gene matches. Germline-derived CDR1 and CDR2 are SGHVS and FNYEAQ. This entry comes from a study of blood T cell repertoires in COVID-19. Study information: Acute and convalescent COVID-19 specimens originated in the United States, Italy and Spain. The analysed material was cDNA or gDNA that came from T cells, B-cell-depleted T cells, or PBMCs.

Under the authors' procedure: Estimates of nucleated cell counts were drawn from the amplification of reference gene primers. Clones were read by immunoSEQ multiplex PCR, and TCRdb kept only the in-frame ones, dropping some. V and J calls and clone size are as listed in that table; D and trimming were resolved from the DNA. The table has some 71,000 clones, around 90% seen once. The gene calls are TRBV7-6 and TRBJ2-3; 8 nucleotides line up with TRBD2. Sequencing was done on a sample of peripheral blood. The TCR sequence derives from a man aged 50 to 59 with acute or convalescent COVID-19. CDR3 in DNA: TGTGCCAGCAGCTTAAGAGCGGGAGTTCGTTCCGATACGCAGTATTTT. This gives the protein CASSLRAGVRSDTQYF.